This is a list of T cell receptor beta chains from one sample in a study of blood T cell repertoires in COVID-19. Produced via immunoSEQ multiplex PCR; TCRdb's table is partial and in-frame only. The repertoire holds approximately 250,000 clones, with less than 90% as singletons. The source material was peripheral blood. All receptors derive from a man aged 25-40 years with active or convalescent COVID-19. The CDR3 runs from the conserved cysteine through the conserved F or W. A D gene is named only where the DNA matches it firmly. Clone size is shown for a subset of rows, as once, few, many or a class of expanded clone.

V: TRBV7-2; size: NA; J: TRBJ1-2; D: TRBD1; DNA: TGTGCCAGCAGCCGGGACAGGGCATTCTACACCTTC; CDR3: CASSRDRAFYTF
V: TRBV5-5; size: NA; J: TRBJ2-1; D: TRBD1; DNA: TGTGCCAGCAGCGTTGACAGGGGTGAGCAGTTCTTC; CDR3: CASSVDRGEQFF
V: TRBV10-3; size: once; J: TRBJ1-5; D: TRBD1; DNA: TGTGCCATCAGTGAGGGACAGGGGTTTCAGCCCCAGCATTTT; CDR3: CAISEGQGFQPQHF
V: TRBV30; size: NA; J: TRBJ1-6; D: TRBD1; DNA: TGTGCCTGGAGTGTCCCCGGGACAGGGTTGGCACCCCTCCACTTT; CDR3: CAWSVPGTGLAPLHF
V: TRBV19; size: NA; J: TRBJ2-7; D: TRBD2; DNA: TGTGCCAGTAGTCGTAAGCGGGGGGGCACCTACGAGCAGTACTTC; CDR3: CASSRKRGGTYEQYF
V: TRBV19; size: once; J: TRBJ2-2; D: TRBD2; DNA: TGTGCCAGTAGTATGGTAGCGGGGGGACCGAACACCGGGGAGCTGTTTTTT; CDR3: CASSMVAGGPNTGELFF
V: TRBV11-2; size: NA; J: TRBJ2-3; D: TRBD2; DNA: TGTGCCAGCAGCCGGGGGGGAGGGGAAAGCACAGATACGCAGTATTTT; CDR3: CASSRGGGESTDTQYF
V: TRBV4-1; size: NA; J: TRBJ2-5; D: NA; DNA: TGCGCCAGCAGCCCCCCCGGGGGGCACCAAGAGACCCAGTACTTC; CDR3: CASSPPGGHQETQYF
V: TRBV19; size: NA; J: TRBJ1-5; D: NA; DNA: TGTGCCAGTAGTATGGCAGGAGGCTTGAATCAGCCCCAGCATTTT; CDR3: CASSMAGGLNQPQHF
V: TRBV9; size: NA; J: TRBJ1-5; D: NA; DNA: TGTGCCAGCAGTGCAGAACAGGGAACCGAGCCCCAGCATTTT; CDR3: CASSAEQGTEPQHF
V: TRBV6-2/TRBV6-3; size: once; J: TRBJ2-7; D: NA; DNA: TGTGCCAGCAGCTTCCCCGGAGGCTACGAGCAGTACTTC; CDR3: CASSFPGGYEQYF